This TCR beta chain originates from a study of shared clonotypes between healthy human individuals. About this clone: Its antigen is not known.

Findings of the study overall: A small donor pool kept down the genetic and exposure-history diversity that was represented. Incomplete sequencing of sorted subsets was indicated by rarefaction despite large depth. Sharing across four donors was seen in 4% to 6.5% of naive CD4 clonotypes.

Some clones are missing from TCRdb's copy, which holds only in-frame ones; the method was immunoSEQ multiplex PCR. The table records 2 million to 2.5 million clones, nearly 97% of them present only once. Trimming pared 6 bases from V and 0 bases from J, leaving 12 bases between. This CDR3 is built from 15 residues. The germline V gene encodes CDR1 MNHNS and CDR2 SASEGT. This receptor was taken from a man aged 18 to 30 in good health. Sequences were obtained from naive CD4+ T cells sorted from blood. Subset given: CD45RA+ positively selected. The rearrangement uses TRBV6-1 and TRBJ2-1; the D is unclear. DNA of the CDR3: TGTGCCAGCAGCCCCTCCTTGGGCTCCTACAATGAGCAGTTCTTC. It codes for CASSPSLGSYNEQFF.